This T cell receptor beta chain was sequenced for a study of T cells in Graves' hyperthyroidism and ophthalmopathy. RNA transcripts gave rise to amplified TCR beta CDR3 regions. The HTBI primer set was used in a first-round RT-PCR of the TCR CDR3. One entry per CDR3 protein results from TCRdb running MiXCR on the multiplex PCR reads. This repertoire shows a few hundred thousand distinct CDR3 sequences, 16% found once; its top ten account for roughly 3.5%. This clonotype has more than one count but fewer than ten. V dropped 6 bases and J dropped 4 bases, with 13 bases sitting between them. The CDR3 sequence is 14 residues long. The germline gives CDR1 MNHEY, CDR2 SMNVEV (reference sequence).

This TCR was recovered from a woman aged 40 to 50 with Graves' ophthalmopathy. Sequences were obtained from blood. This rearrangement joins TRBV27 to TRBJ2-1, with D uncertain. The CDR3 region has the DNA TGTGCCAGCAGCCCCCACGAACTATACAATGAGCAGTTCTTC. It is translated as CASSPHELYNEQFF.